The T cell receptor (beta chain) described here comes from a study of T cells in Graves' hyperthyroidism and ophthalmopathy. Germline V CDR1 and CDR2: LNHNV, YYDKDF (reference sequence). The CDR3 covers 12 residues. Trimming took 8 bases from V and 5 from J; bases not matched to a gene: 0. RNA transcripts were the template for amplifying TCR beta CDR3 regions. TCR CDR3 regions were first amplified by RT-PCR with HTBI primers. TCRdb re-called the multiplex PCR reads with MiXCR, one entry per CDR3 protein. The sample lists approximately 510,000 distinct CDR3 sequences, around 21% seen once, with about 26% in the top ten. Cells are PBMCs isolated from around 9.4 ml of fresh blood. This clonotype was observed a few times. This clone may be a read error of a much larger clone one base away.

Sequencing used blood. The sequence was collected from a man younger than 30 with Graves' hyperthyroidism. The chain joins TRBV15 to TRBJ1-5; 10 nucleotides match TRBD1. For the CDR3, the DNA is TGTGCCACCGGACAGGGGGATCAGCCCCAGCATTTT. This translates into CATGQGDQPQHF.